Given below is one TCR beta chain in context. Its target is not known. The sample carries other DNA sequences with the same CDR3. Per the germline V gene, CDR1 is LNHNV and CDR2 is YYDKDF (reference sequence). Deletions cut 0 bases from V and 5 bases from J, with 4 bases between. The CDR3 is made up of 12 amino acids. This sample stems from a study of long-term antiretroviral therapy in people with HIV. Findings and caveats of the study: Gathering of blood took place between about 2003 and 2018, possibly under older ART regimens.

Samples were assayed with immunoSEQ v3.0 at survey level. Sequencing aimed to cover roughly 35,000-50,000 T-cell genomes per sample. Some clones are missing from TCRdb's copy, which holds only in-frame ones; the method was immunoSEQ multiplex PCR. The data contain tens of thousands of clones, approximately 80% of them singletons. The sequence was collected from a woman aged 25 to 39 with HIV. The chain links TRBV15 to TRBJ2-5; D unclear. The material was unsorted PBMCs, obtained 1.1 years before starting antiretroviral therapy. The CDR3 spells CATSRDVETQYF. The CDR3 DNA follows: TGTGCCACCAGCAGAGACGTGGAGACCCAGTACTTC.